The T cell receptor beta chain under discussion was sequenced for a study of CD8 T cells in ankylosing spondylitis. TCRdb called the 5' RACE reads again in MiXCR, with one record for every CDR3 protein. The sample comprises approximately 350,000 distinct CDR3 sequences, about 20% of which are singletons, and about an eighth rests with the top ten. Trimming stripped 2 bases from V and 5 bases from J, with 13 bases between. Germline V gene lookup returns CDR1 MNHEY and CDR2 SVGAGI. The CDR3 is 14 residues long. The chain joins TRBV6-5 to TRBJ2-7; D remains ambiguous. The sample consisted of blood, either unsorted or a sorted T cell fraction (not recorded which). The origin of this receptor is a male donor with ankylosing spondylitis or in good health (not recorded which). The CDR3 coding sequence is TGTGCCAGCAGTTACGGGCCGGGTATGAACGAGCAGTACTTC. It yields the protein CASSYGPGMNEQYF.